This T cell receptor beta chain is from a study of control samples from healthy donors and cancer patients. TCRdb keeps only in-frame clones here, not all; method: immunoSEQ multiplex PCR. The table has 100,000 to 120,000 clones, 70% to 85% seen once; the top ten hold 6.5%. From germline, CDR1 is GTSNPN and CDR2 SVGIG (reference sequence). J gave up 2 bases and V 6 bases, and 8 bases lay outside the gene matches. The length of the CDR3 is 15 residues. V and J are TRBV30 and TRBJ2-1, with 9 bases matching TRBD2. Sequences were obtained from blood. This receptor was identified in a man aged 18 to 35 in good health. The CDR3 DNA follows: TGTGCCTGCACAATCGCGGGGGGGACCTACAATGAGCAGTTCTTC. Encoded protein: CACTIAGGTYNEQFF. The full variable domain, in which reference TRBV30 and TRBJ2-1 provide the parts outside the CDR3, is SQTIHQWPATLVQPVGSPLSLECTVEGTSNPNLYWYRQAAGRGLQLLFYSVGIGQISSEVPQNLSASRPQDRQFILSSKKLLLSDSGFYLCACTIAGGTYNEQFFGPGTRLTVL.